This T cell receptor (beta chain) comes out of a study of CXCR3-negative and CXCR3-positive naive CD8 T cells. Study-wide context: Some 130 million TRB reads were obtained overall (about 1.5 +/- 0.3 million per library).

In preparing the TRB cDNA libraries, 5' RACE with UMI labels was used. TCRdb reanalyzed the 5' RACE reads and collapses them to one entry per CDR3 protein, without DNA. Found here are about 130,000 distinct CDR3 sequences; the top ten clones hold about 0.3%. As concerns this clonotype: Its target is not known.

In germline, CDR1 is MDHEN, CDR2 SYDVKM. CDR3 length equals 15 residues. Naive CD8+ T cells showed CD45RO-CCR7+CD27+CD95-. Overall study results and limits: The study found comparably high diversity in both naive subsets and much lower diversity in memory CD8+ cells.

The origin of this receptor is a human donor in good health. Some clones in this sample may be carry-over from other donors' samples. Sequences were obtained from naive CXCR3- CD8+ T cells from blood. Subset indicated: CD45RO-CCR7+CD27+CD95- naive CD8+ T cells lacking CXCR3 (TNR3-). The chain is built from TRBV28 and TRBJ2-3; TCRdb's D gene call, TRBD1, goes unchecked for lack of DNA. This chain's CDR3 is CASRPGQGSTDTQYF.